Below, one T cell receptor beta chain is given with its context. This sample was included in a study of blood T cell repertoires in COVID-19. The CDR3 totals 15 residues. J was trimmed by 7 bases and V by 2 bases; bases with no gene match: 7. Looked up from germline, CDR1 is MDHEN and CDR2 is SYDVKM. TCRdb's table, derived via immunoSEQ multiplex PCR, lists solely in-frame clones and lacks some. This sample has about 180,000 clones, with roughly 82% found just once. Donors in Cohort 3 who had recovered were those with two negative PCRs, healthcare professional clearance, or resolution of their symptoms.

The material sequenced was PBMCs or T cells enriched from blood (not recorded which). This chain links TRBV28 with TRBJ1-4; TRBD1 matches at 7 bases. This TCR came from a woman aged 25-40 years who had recovered from COVID-19. The CDR3 reads CASSLRDREAEKLFF. The CDR3 nucleotides read TGTGCCAGCAGTTTACGTGACAGGGAGGCTGAAAAACTGTTTTTT.